This T cell receptor beta chain was recorded in a study of shared clonotypes between healthy human individuals. All the donors were Caucasian adults who lived in Nashville, Tennessee. Researchers partitioned CD4+ cells into CD45RA+ naive and CD45RA-negative memory subsets. The CDR3 is 15 amino acids. The V gene's germline CDR1 is PRHDT and CDR2 FYEKMQ (reference sequence). Deletions cut 1 base from V and 5 bases from J, with 14 bases between. Measured with immunoSEQ multiplex PCR; TCRdb has only the in-frame clones, and not every one. The sample yields hundreds of thousands of clones, about 74% seen once.

Sequences were obtained from memory CD4+ T cells sorted from blood. Subset indicated: CD45RA-negative fraction. This receptor was obtained from a woman aged 30 to 39 in good health. This chain links TRBV13 with TRBJ1-2, with D perhaps matching TRBD1 (5 bases). CDR3 residues: CASSLAGRGDYGYTF. CDR3 nucleotide sequence: TGTGCCAGCAGCTTAGCGGGTCGGGGCGATTATGGCTACACCTTC.